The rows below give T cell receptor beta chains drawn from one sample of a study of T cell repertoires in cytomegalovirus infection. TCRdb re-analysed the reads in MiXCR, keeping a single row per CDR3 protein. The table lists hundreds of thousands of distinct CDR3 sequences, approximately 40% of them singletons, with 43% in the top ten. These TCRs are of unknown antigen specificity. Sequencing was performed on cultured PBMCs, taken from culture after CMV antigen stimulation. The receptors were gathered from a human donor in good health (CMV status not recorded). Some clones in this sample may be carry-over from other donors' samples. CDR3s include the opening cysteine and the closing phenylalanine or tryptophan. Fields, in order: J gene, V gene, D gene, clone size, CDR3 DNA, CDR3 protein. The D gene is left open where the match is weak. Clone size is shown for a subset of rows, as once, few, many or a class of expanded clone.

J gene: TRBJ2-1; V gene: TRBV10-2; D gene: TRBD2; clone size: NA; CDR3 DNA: TGCGCCAGCAGTGTTAATAGCGGGATCGATGAGCAGTTCTTC; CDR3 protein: CASSVNSGIDEQFF
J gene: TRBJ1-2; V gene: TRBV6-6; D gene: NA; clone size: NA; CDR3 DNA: TGTGCCAGCAGTTACGGGCCACAGGGAGTGGGCTACACCTTC; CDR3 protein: CASSYGPQGVGYTF
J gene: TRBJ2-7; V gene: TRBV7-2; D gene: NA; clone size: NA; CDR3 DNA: TGTGCCAGCAGCTCGCTACCATCCTACGAGCAGTACTTC; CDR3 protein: CASSSLPSYEQYF
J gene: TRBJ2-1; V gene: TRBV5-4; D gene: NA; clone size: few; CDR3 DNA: TGTGCCAGCAGCTTAGGCGGGCTGTCCTACAATGAGCAGTTCTTC; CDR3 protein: CASSLGGLSYNEQFF
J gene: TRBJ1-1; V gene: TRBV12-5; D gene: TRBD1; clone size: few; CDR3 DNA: TGTGCTAGTGGTCACGGACAGGGTGCAGGCACGTACACTGAAGCTTTCTTT; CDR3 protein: CASGHGQGAGTYTEAFF
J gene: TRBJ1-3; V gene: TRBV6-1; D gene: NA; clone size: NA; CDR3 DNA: TGTGCCAGCAGAAGGCGCCAAAATCAAGCTGGAAACACCATATATTTT; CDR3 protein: CASRRRQNQAGNTIYF
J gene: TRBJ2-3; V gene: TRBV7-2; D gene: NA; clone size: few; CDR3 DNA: TGTGCCAGCAGCCCTCACCCTGGGGGTACAGATACGCAGTATTTT; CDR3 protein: CASSPHPGGTDTQYF
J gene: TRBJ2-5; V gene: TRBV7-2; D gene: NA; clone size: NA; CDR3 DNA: TGTGCCAGCAGCTTATGGCAGGAGGGTCAGACCCAGTACTTC; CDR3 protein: CASSLWQEGQTQYF
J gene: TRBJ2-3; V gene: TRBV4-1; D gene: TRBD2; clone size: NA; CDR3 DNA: TGCGCCAGCAGCCAGCTAGCGGGAGCGATTGGCGATACGCAGTATTTT; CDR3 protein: CASSQLAGAIGDTQYF
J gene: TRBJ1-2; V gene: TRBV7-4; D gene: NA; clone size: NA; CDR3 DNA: TGTGCCAGCAGCAGAACCTGGGAAAAACTTGACTTC; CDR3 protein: CASSRTWEKLDF
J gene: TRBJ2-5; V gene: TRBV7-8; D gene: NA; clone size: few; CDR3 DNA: TGTGCCAGCAGCCCCTTCCGATTTCAAGAGACCCAGTACTTC; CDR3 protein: CASSPFRFQETQYF
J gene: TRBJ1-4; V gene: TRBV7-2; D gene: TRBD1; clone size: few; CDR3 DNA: TGTGCCAGCAGCTTTCGTACAGGGGAGAATGAAAAACTGTTTTTT; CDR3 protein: CASSFRTGENEKLFF
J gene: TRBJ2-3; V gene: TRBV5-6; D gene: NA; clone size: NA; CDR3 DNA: TGTGCCAGCAGCTTGCGGCGGGACCCAACAGATACGCAGTATTTT; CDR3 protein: CASSLRRDPTDTQYF
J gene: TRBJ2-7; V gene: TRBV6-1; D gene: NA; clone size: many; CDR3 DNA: TGTGCCAGCAGTACAGCGGGCTACGAGCAGTACTTC; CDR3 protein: CASSTAGYEQYF
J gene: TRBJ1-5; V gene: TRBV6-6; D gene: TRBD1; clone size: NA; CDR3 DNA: TGTGCCAGCAGTGCTATACAGGGGGCGTACAATCAGCCCCAGCATTTT; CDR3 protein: CASSAIQGAYNQPQHF
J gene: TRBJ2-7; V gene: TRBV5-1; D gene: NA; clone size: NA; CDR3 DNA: TGCGCCAGCAGCTTGGGGGCTGCAGACGAGCAGTACTTC; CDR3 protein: CASSLGAADEQYF
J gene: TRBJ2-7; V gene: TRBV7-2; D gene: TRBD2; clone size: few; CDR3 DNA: TGTGCCAGCAGCTTAGGAGCGGGGCCGGGGATAGGGCAGTACTTC; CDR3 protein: CASSLGAGPGIGQYF
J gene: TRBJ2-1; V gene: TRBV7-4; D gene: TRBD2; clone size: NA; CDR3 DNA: TGTGCCAGCCGAACGGGGGGGAGTGAGCAGTTCTTC; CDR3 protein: CASRTGGSEQFF
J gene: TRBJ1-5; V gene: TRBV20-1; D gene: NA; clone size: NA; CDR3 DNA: TGCAGTGCCCGATGGGGGAATCAGCCCCAGCATTTT; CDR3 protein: CSARWGNQPQHF
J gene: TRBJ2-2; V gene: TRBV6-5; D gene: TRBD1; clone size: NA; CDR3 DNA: TGTGCCAGCAGTGGACAGGGGGCGATTCGGACCGGGGAGCTGTTTTTT; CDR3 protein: CASSGQGAIRTGELFF
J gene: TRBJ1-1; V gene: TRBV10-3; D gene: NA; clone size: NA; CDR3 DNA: TGTGCCATCAGGGCGACTGTTGAAGCTTTCTTT; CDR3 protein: CAIRATVEAFF
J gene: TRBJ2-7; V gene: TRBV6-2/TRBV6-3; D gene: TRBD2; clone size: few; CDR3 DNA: TGTGCCAGCAGGCGAGCGGGAGAGCCCTACGAGCAGTACTTC; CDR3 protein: CASRRAGEPYEQYF
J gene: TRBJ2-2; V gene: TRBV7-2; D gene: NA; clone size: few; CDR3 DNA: TGTGCCAGCAGCTTACAGGGGGGTTTGACCGGGGAGCTGTTTTTT; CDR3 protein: CASSLQGGLTGELFF